A selection of T cell receptor beta chains follows, all from one sample in a study of blood T cell repertoires in COVID-19. The protocol was immunoSEQ multiplex PCR, while the TCRdb copy is restricted to in-frame clones and leaves out a portion. Among about 68,000 clones, approximately 83% were seen once, and the ten largest hold 1.4%. The material sequenced was peripheral blood. The receptor source for this set is an older woman with acute or convalescent COVID-19. Each CDR3 is given with its conserved first and last residue. The D gene is left open where the match is weak. Not every row has a clone size; where given, it reads once, few, many or a size class.

>TRBD1|.|TRBV3-1/TRBV3-2|TRBJ2-7
TGTGCCAGCAGCCCCCCCCGGACAGGCCGATCCTACGAGCAGTACTTC
CASSPPRTGRSYEQYF
>TRBD2|.|TRBV6-5|TRBJ2-1
TGTGCCAGCACCCGGACTAGTAAAGGTGAGCAGTTCTTC
CASTRTSKGEQFF
>TRBD1|.|TRBV28|TRBJ1-3
TGTGCCAGTAGGGGACAGGGGGCGAATGGAAACACCATATATTTT
CASRGQGANGNTIYF
>.|.|TRBV5-6|TRBJ2-2
TGTGCCAGCAGCTTGCCAGGGACTAACACCGGGGAGCTGTTTTTT
CASSLPGTNTGELFF
>TRBD2|once|TRBV5-5|TRBJ2-7
TGTGCCAGCAGCTTAACCGGGACTAGCTACGAGCAGTACTTC
CASSLTGTSYEQYF
>TRBD2|.|TRBV4-2|TRBJ2-1
TGTGCCAACAGCCAAGACTTGACTAGCGGATACAATGAGCAGTTCTTC
CANSQDLTSGYNEQFF
>.|once|TRBV7-2|TRBJ1-6
TGTGCCAGCAGCTTAGTTAGGGGGAATTCACCCCTCCACTTT
CASSLVRGNSPLHF
>.|.|TRBV6-1|TRBJ1-1
TGTGCCAGCAGGGAAGAGACAGCCCGCCGCCATGAAGCTTTCTTT
CASREETARRHEAFF
>TRBD1|.|TRBV5-1|TRBJ2-5
TGCGCCAGCAGCATTGGGACAGTCAACCAAGAGACCCAGTACTTC
CASSIGTVNQETQYF
>.|.|TRBV28|TRBJ1-6
TGTGCCAGCAGTTTATTCGGCCAGGGTGGTTCACCCCTCCACTTT
CASSLFGQGGSPLHF
>.|.|TRBV12-3/TRBV12-4|TRBJ1-2
TGTGCCAGCAGTTCGACAGGACAATATGGCTACACCTTC
CASSSTGQYGYTF
>.|.|TRBV3-1/TRBV3-2|TRBJ1-1
TGTGCCAGCAGCCAGAGGGACACCAACACTGAAGCTTTCTTT
CASSQRDTNTEAFF
>.|few|TRBV5-4|TRBJ1-1
TGTGCCAGCAGCTTTTTTCTGGGGGGGAACACTGAAGCTTTCTTT
CASSFFLGGNTEAFF
>.|.|TRBV7-3|TRBJ2-2
TGTGCCAGCAGTTCAAAGCCGGGGGCGAACACCGGGGAGCTGTTTTTT
CASSSKPGANTGELFF
>.|.|TRBV19|TRBJ2-1
TGTGCCAGTAGTATAGCCCCGTTACAGGGAACCACCTACAATGAGCAGTTCTTC
CASSIAPLQGTTYNEQFF
>TRBD1|.|TRBV28|TRBJ1-2
TGTGCCAGCAGGAGGGGGGACAGGGCTTTAGGCTACACCTTC
CASRRGDRALGYTF
>TRBD1|once|TRBV6-1|TRBJ1-2
TGTGCCAGCAGTGAAGGGGACAGGGGCTATGGCTACACCTTC
CASSEGDRGYGYTF
>.|.|TRBV15|TRBJ1-6
TGTGCCACCACCTCGGGGGGGGGCTCCTATAATTCACCCCTCCACTTT
CATTSGGGSYNSPLHF